The rows below give T cell receptor beta chains drawn from one sample of a study of cytomegalovirus exposure and HLA in healthy donors. The assay was immunoSEQ multiplex PCR, and TCRdb's table has in-frame clones only and misses some. The sample shows over 120,000 clones, about 91% of them seen only once. The sequenced sample was PBMCs. The receptors shown here come from a woman aged 18-29 years in good health and CMV-seropositive. CDR3s include the opening cysteine and the closing phenylalanine or tryptophan. The order of the fields is D gene, V gene, J gene, CDR3 length, clone size, CDR3 DNA, CDR3 protein. The D gene is left open where the match is weak. Clone size is given for some rows only: seen once, a few or many times, or a class if the clone is expanded.

>-|TRBV19|TRBJ2-1|15|-
TGTGCCAGTAGTATAGACCCTCAGGGGTACAATGAGCAGTTCTTC
CASSIDPQGYNEQFF
>-|TRBV5-1|TRBJ1-3|15|-
TGCGCCAGCAGCTTGGCCGGGGACTCCGGAAACACCATATATTTT
CASSLAGDSGNTIYF
>TRBD2|TRBV7-3|TRBJ2-3|15|-
TGTGCCAGCAGCTTAACTAGCGGGACCACAGATACGCAGTATTTT
CASSLTSGTTDTQYF
>TRBD1|TRBV27|TRBJ1-2|18|-
TGTGCCAGCAGTATACTCCGGGACAGGGGGCGAAAACCATCCGGCTACACCTTC
CASSILRDRGRKPSGYTF
>TRBD1|TRBV5-6|TRBJ1-4|14|-
TGTGCCAGCAGCTCGGACAGGGGAGTTGGAAAACTGTTTTTT
CASSSDRGVGKLFF
>TRBD1|TRBV7-9|TRBJ1-2|15|-
TGTGCCAGCAGCCGCCGGGACAGGGGGGGAGATGGCTACACCTTC
CASSRRDRGGDGYTF
>TRBD1|TRBV28|TRBJ2-2|15|-
TGTGCCAGCAGTGGGGACAGGGGGATGGTCGGGGAGCTGTTTTTT
CASSGDRGMVGELFF
>-|TRBV15|TRBJ2-1|14|-
TGTGCCACCAGCAGATACCAGGGATCCAATGAGCAGTTCTTC
CATSRYQGSNEQFF
>-|TRBV9|TRBJ2-3|13|-
TGTGCCAGCAGCGCCTCGACAATCCTTACGCAGTATTTT
CASSASTILTQYF
>-|TRBV18|TRBJ2-7|15|-
TGTGCCAGCTCACCAACCGGGACTGCTGCCTACGAGCAGTACTTC
CASSPTGTAAYEQYF
>-|TRBV9|TRBJ2-2|15|-
TGTGCCAGCAGCCCAAGGGGAACCTTCACCGGGGAGCTGTTTTTT
CASSPRGTFTGELFF
>-|TRBV5-8|TRBJ1-2|16|-
TGTGCCAGCAGCTTGGCCCCGAGGGCCTGGGTTGAAGGCTACACCTTC
CASSLAPRAWVEGYTF
>TRBD2|TRBV29-1|TRBJ2-3|13|once
TGCAGCGTTGTAGCGGGAAGCACAGATACGCAGTATTTT
CSVVAGSTDTQYF
>-|TRBV19|TRBJ1-2|14|-
TGTGCCAGTAGTGGAACAGCCTTTACGTATGGCTACACCTTC
CASSGTAFTYGYTF
>-|TRBV30|TRBJ1-2|13|once
TGTGCCTCCCAGGGAAGCAGGAACTATGGCTACACCTTC
CASQGSRNYGYTF
>TRBD1|TRBV28|TRBJ1-2|15|-
TGTGCCAGCAGTTCCTTGGGACAGGTCGCCTATGGCTACACCTTC
CASSSLGQVAYGYTF
>TRBD2|TRBV11-2|TRBJ2-3|17|-
TGTGCCAGCAGCTTTCCGACTAGCGGGGGGGCCCCAGATACGCAGTATTTT
CASSFPTSGGAPDTQYF
>TRBD1|TRBV5-1|TRBJ2-1|15|-
TGCGCCAGCAGCTTGAGGACAGGGGGCTACAATGAGCAGTTCTTC
CASSLRTGGYNEQFF
>-|TRBV15|TRBJ2-3|15|once
TGTGCCACCAGCAGAGTTACCGGGATCACAGATACGCAGTATTTT
CATSRVTGITDTQYF
>-|TRBV27|TRBJ2-7|16|-
TGTGCCAGCAGTTCACAGACAGGCGCTATCTCCTACGAGCAGTACTTC
CASSSQTGAISYEQYF
>TRBD1|TRBV5-4|TRBJ1-2|15|-
TGTGCCAGCAGCTTGGGGGGACAGTCCAACTATGGCTACACCTTC
CASSLGGQSNYGYTF
>TRBD1|TRBV29-1|TRBJ2-1|11|-
TGCAGCGCCGGACAGGGTAATGAGCAGTTCTTC
CSAGQGNEQFF
>-|TRBV2|TRBJ2-7|13|-
TGTGCCAGCAGAGCAAGTTTGGTCTACGAGCAGTACTTC
CASRASLVYEQYF
>TRBD1|TRBV27|TRBJ1-2|12|-
TGTGCCAGCAGTAGGGACAGGGTTATTCACACCTTC
CASSRDRVIHTF
>-|TRBV18|TRBJ1-3|16|-
TGTGCCAGCTCACCACCGGGCAAGTACTCTGGAAACACCATATATTTT
CASSPPGKYSGNTIYF
>-|TRBV5-1|TRBJ2-7|13|-
TGCGCCAGCAGCACCCTGAGCGGCTACGAGCAGTACTTC
CASSTLSGYEQYF
>-|TRBV9|TRBJ2-7|15|-
TGTGCCAGCAGCGTAGACGGAACCCCTCGAGGTGAGCAGTACTTC
CASSVDGTPRGEQYF
>TRBD2|TRBV9|TRBJ2-6|16|-
TGTGCCAGCGGGACTAGCGGGGTCCCGAGGGCCAACGTCCTGACTTTC
CASGTSGVPRANVLTF
>TRBD1|TRBV5-1|TRBJ2-2|15|-
TGCGCCAGCAACTTGGGACAGGGAAATACCGGGGAGCTGTTTTTT
CASNLGQGNTGELFF
>TRBD1|TRBV28|TRBJ2-7|17|-
TGTGCCAGCAGTACCTCTCGTCAGGACAGGGGGACATACGAGCAGTACTTC
CASSTSRQDRGTYEQYF
>TRBD1|TRBV4-1|TRBJ1-6|17|once
TGCGCCAGCAGCCAAGTGCCAGGGGGTGTTTATAATTCACCCCTCCACTTT
CASSQVPGGVYNSPLHF
>TRBD1|TRBV29-1|TRBJ1-1|12|-
TGCAGCGGTAACAGGGGGCCCGCTGAAGCTTTCTTT
CSGNRGPAEAFF
>TRBD2|TRBV5-1|TRBJ2-1|14|once
TGCGCCAGGTCGACTAGCGGGGGGTTTGGGGAGCAGTTCTTC
CARSTSGGFGEQFF
>-|TRBV4-1|TRBJ1-5|16|-
TGCGCCAGCAGCCAAGATCCGCCTAAGGAGGGGCAGCCCCAGCATTTT
CASSQDPPKEGQPQHF
>-|TRBV28|TRBJ2-5|12|once
TGTGCCAGCAGGCGGGGTTCAGAGACCCAGTACTTC
CASRRGSETQYF
>-|TRBV28|TRBJ2-2|14|-
TGTGCCAGCGGACCACAGGGTCGCACCGGGGAGCTGTTTTTT
CASGPQGRTGELFF
>-|TRBV7-9|TRBJ1-1|13|-
TGTGCCAGCAGCCTGGACAGGAACACTGAAGCTTTCTTT
CASSLDRNTEAFF
>TRBD2|TRBV28|TRBJ2-5|14|-
TGTGCCAGCAGGCCTAGCGGGGAGCAAGAGACCCAGTACTTC
CASRPSGEQETQYF
>-|TRBV27|TRBJ1-1|13|-
TGTGCCAGCAGTTTACAGGTGAACACTGAAGCTTTCTTT
CASSLQVNTEAFF
>-|TRBV4-3|TRBJ1-5|14|-
TGCGCCAGCAGCCAAGCCTACCAAACTCAGCCCCAGCATTTT
CASSQAYQTQPQHF
>-|TRBV27|TRBJ2-7|13|-
TGTGCCAGCAGTCAGACAATCGACTACGAGCAGTACTTC
CASSQTIDYEQYF
>-|TRBV11-2|TRBJ2-7|12|many
TGTGCCAGCAGCTTATGGGGAGACGAGCAGTACTTC
CASSLWGDEQYF
>-|TRBV6-6|TRBJ1-4|13|-
TGTGCCAGCATCCGGGGATCTAATGAAAAACTGTTTTTT
CASIRGSNEKLFF
>TRBD2|TRBV27|TRBJ2-1|15|-
TGTGCCAGCACGATATCCGGGACTAGCGAGATTGAGCAGTTCTTC
CASTISGTSEIEQFF
>-|TRBV4-2|TRBJ1-4|14|once
TGTGCCAGCAGCACTCCCGGGGGGAATGAAAAACTGTTTTTT
CASSTPGGNEKLFF
>TRBD1|TRBV28|TRBJ2-3|19|-
TGTGCCAGCAGTTTTCGCGCCCGACAGGGGGGGAGTATCACAGATACGCAGTATTTT
CASSFRARQGGSITDTQYF
>-|TRBV4-3|TRBJ2-1|15|few
TGCGCCAGCAGCCAAGCTCTCGGGGACTACAATGAGCAGTTCTTC
CASSQALGDYNEQFF
>-|TRBV28|TRBJ2-5|11|-
TGTGCCAGCAGTTTAAGCGAGACCCAGTACTTC
CASSLSETQYF